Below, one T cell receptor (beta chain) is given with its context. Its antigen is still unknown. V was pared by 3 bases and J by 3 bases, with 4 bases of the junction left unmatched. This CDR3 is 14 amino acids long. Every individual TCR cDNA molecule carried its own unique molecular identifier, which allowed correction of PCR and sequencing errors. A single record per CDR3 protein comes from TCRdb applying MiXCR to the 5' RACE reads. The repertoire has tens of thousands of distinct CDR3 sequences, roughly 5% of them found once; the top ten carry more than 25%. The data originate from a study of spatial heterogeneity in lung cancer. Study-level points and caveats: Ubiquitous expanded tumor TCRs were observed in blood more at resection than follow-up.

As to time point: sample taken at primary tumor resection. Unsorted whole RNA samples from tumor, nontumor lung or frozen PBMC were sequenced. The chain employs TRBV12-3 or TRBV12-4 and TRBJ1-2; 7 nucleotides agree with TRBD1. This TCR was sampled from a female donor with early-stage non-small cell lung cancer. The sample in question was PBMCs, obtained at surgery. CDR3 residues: CASSLRGPHYGYTF. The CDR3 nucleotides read TGTGCCAGCAGTTTGAGGGGGCCCCACTATGGCTACACCTTC.